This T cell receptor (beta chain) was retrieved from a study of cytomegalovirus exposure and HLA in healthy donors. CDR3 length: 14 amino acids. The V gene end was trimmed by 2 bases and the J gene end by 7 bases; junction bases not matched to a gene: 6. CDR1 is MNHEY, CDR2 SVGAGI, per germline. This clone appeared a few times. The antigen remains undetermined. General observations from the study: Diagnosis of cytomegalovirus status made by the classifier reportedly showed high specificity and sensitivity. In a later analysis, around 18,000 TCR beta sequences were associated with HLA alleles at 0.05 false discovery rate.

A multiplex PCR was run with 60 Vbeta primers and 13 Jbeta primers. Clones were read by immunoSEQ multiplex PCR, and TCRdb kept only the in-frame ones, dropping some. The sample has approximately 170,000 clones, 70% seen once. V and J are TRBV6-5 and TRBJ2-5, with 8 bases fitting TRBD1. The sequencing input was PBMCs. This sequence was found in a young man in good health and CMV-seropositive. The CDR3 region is CASSYGRTGGTQYF. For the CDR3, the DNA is TGTGCCAGCAGTTACGGACGCACAGGGGGGACCCAGTACTTC.